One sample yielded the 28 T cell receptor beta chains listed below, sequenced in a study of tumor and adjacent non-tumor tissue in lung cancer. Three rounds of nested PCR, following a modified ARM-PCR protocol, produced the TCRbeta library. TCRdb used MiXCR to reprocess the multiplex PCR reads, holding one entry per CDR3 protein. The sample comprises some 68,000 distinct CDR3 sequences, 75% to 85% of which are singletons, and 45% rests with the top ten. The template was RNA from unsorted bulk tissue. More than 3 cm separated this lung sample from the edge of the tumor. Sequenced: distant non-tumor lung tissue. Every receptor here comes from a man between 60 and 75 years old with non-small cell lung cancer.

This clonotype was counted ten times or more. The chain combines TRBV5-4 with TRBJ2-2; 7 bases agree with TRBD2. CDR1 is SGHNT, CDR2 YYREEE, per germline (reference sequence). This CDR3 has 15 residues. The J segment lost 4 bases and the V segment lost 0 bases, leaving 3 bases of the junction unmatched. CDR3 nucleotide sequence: TGTGCCAGCAGCTTGGGAGGGAGGGGCACCGGGGAGCTGTTTTTT. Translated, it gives CASSLGGRGTGELFF.

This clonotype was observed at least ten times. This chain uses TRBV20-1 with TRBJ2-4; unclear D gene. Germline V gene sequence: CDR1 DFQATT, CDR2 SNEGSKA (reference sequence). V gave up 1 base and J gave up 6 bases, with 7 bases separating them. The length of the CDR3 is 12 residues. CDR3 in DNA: TGCAGTGCTAGAGGGCCGGGAAACATTCAGTACTTC. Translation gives CSARGPGNIQYF.

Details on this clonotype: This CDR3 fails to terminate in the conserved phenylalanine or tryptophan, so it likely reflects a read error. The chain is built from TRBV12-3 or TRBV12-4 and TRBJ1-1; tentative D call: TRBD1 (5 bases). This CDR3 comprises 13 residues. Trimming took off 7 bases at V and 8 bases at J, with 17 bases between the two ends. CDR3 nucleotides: TGTGCCAGCAAGGTTGGCAGGGTGAAAGAAGCTTTCTCT. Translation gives CASKVGRVKEAFS.

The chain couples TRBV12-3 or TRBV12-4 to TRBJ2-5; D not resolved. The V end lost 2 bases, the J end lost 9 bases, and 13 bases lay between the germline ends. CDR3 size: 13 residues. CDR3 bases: TGTGCCAGCAGTTTATCCCACCACGAGGCCCAGTACTTC. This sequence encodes CASSLSHHEAQYF.

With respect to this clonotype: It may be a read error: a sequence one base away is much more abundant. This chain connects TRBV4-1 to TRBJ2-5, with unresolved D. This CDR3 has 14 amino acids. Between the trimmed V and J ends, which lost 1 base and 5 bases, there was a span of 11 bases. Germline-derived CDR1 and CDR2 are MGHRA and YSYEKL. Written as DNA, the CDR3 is TGCGCCAGCAGCCAAGCATCGGGCTGGGAGACCCAGTACTTC. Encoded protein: CASSQASGWETQYF.

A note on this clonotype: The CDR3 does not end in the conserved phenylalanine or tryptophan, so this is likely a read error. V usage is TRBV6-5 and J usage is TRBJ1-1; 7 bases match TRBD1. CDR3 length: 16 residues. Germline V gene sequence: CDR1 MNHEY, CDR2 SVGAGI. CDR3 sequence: CVSSYSSAGGTPEAFC. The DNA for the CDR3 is TGTGTTAGCAGTTATAGTTCAGCAGGGGGAACCCCTGAAGCTTTCTGT.

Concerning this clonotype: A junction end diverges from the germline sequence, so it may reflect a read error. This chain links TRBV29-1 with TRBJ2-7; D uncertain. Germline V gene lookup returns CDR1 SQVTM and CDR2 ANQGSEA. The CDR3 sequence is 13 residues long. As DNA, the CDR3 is TGCGGCGTGCACGACCAACGATCATATGAGCAGTACTTC. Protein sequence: CGVHDQRSYEQYF.

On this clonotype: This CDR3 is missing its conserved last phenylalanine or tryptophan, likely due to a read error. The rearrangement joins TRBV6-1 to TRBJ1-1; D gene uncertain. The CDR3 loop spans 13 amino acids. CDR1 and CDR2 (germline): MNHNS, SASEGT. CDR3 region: CASSDTDNTEAFL. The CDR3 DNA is TGTGCCAGCAGTGATACAGATAACACCGAAGCTTTCCTT.

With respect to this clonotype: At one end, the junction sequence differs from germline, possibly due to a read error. CDR3 in amino acids: CASSLVPQDKQYF. The CDR3 DNA reads TGTGCCAGTAGCTTAGTCCCCCAAGACAAGCAGTATTTT. The chain has TRBV11-3 and TRBJ2-3; D gene uncertain. Germline assignment: CDR1 SGHNT and CDR2 YENEEA. The CDR3 is 13 amino acids.

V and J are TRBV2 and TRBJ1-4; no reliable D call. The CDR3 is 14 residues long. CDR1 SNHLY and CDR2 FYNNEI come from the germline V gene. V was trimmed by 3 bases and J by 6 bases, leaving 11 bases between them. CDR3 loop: CASSDSTADEKLFF. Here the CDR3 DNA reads TGTGCCAGCAGTGACTCTACGGCGGATGAAAAACTGTTTTTT. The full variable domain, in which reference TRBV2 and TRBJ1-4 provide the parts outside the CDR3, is EPEVTQTPSHQVTQMGQEVILRCVPISNHLYFYWYRQILGQKVEFLVSFYNNEISEKSEIFDDQFSVERPDGSNFTLKIRSTKLEDSAMYFCASSDSTADEKLFFGSGTQLSVL.

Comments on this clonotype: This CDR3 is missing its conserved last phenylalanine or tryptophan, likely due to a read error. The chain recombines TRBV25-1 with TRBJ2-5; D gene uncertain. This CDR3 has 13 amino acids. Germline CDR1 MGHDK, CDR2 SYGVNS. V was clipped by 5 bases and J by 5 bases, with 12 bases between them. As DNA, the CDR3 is TGTGCCAGCAGTCAAAGCCCCCGGGAGACCCAGTACATC. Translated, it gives CASSQSPRETQYI.

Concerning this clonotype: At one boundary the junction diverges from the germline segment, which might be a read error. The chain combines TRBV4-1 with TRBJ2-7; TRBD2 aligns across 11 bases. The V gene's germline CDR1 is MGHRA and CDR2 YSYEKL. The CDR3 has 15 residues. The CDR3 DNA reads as TGCGCCAGCAGCCCGCCGGGACTAGCGGCCTACGAGCAGTATTTC. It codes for CASSPPGLAAYEQYF.

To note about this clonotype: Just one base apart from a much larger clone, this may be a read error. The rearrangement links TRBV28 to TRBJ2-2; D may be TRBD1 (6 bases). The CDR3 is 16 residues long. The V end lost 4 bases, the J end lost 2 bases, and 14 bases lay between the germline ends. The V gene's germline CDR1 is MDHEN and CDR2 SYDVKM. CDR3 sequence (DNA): TGTGCCAGCAGTTGGGACACCGAAGTTAACACCGGGGAGCTGTTTTTT. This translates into CASSWDTEVNTGELFF.

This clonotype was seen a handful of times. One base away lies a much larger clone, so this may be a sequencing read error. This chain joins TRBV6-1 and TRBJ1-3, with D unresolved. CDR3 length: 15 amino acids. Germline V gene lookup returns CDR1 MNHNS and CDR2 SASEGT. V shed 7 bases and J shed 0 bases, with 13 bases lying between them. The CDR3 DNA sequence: TGTGCCAGCATCACGGACTTTAACTCTGGAAACACCATATATTTT. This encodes CASITDFNSGNTIYF.

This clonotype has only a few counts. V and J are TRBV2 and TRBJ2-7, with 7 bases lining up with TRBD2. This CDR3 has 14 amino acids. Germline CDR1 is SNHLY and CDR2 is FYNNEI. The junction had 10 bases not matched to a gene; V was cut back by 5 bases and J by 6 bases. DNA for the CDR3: TGTGCCAGCAGTATCCGGGACTATGGGGTCGAGCAGTACTTC. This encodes CASSIRDYGVEQYF.

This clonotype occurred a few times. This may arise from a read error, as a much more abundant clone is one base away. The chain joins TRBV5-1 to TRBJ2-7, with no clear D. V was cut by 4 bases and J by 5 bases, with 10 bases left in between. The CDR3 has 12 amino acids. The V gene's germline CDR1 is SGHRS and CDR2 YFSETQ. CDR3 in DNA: TGCGCCAGCAGCACCAACACGAACGAGCAGTACTTC. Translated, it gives CASSTNTNEQYF. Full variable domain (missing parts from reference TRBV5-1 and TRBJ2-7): KAGVTQTPRYLIKTRGQQVTLSCSPISGHRSVSWYQQTPGQGLQFLFEYFSETQRNKGNFPGRFSGRQFSNSRSEMNVSTLELGDSALYLCASSTNTNEQYFGPGTRLTVT.

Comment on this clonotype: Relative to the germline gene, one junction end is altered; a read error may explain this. CDR3 in DNA: TGTACCATCAGCGAACCCGGAACAGGTTCAACCTACGAGCAGTACTTC. Translated: CTISEPGTGSTYEQYF. The rearrangement uses TRBV10-3 and TRBJ2-7; possibly TRBD1 for D (5 bases). The CDR3 extends over 16 amino acids. CDR1 is ENHRY, CDR2 SYGVKD, per germline.

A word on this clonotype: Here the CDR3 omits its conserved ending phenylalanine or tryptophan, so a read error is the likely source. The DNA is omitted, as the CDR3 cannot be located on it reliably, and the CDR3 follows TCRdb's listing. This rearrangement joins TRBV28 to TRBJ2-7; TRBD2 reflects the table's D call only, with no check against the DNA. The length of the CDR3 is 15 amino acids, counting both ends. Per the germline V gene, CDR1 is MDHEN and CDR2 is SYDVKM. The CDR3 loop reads CASSLYGRHLLEHYS.

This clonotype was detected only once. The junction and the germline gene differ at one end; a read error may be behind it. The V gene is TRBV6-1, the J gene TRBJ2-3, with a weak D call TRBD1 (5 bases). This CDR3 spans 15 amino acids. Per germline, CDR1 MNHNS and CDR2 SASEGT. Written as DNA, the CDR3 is TGTGCCAACAGTGAATTTCAGGGTAGCACAGATATGCAGTATTTT. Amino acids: CANSEFQGSTDMQYF.

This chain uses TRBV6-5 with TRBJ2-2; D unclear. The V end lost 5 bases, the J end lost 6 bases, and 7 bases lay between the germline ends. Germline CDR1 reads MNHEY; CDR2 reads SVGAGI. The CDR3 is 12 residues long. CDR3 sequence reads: CASSICAGELFF. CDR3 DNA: TGTGCCAGCAGTATCTGTGCCGGGGAGCTGTTTTTT.

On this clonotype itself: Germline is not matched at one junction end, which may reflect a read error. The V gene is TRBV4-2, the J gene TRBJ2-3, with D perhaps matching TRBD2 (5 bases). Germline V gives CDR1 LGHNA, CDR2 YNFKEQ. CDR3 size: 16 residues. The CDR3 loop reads CASSQGGTRGTDRQYF. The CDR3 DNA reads TGTGCCAGCAGCCAAGGAGGCACTAGAGGCACTGATAGGCAGTATTTT.

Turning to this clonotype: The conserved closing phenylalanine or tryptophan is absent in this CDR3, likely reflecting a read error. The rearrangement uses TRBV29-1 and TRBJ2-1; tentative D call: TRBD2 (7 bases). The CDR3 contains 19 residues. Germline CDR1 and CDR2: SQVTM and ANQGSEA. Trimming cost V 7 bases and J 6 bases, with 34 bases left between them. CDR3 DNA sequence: TGCAGCGGCTGGGGGGGGCGCGGGAGCCCGCCATCTAGGAGCAATGAGCAGTTCTCC. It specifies CSGWGGRGSPPSRSNEQFS.

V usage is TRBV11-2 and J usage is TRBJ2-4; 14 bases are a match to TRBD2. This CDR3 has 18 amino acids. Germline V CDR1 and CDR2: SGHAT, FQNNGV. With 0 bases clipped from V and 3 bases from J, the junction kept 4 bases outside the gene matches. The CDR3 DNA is TGTGCCAGCAGCTTAGAGGGACTAGCGGGAGTAGTCAAAAACATTCAGTACTTC. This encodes CASSLEGLAGVVKNIQYF.

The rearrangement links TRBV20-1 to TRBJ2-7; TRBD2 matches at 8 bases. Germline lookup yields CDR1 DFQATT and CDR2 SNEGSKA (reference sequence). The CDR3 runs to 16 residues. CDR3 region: CNARGVGLAGSYEQYF. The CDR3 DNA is TGCAATGCCCGGGGGGTGGGGCTAGCGGGCTCCTACGAGCAGTACTTC.

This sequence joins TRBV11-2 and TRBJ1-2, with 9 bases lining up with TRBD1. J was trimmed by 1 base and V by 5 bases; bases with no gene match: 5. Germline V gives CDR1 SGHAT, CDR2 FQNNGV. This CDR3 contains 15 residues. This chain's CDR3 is CASSPGQGSNYGYTF. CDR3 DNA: TGTGCCAGCAGCCCGGGACAGGGCAGTAACTATGGCTACACCTTC. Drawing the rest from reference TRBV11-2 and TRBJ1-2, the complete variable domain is EAGVAQSPRYKIIEKRQSVAFWCNPISGHATLYWYQQILGQGPKLLIQFQNNGVVDDSQLPKDRFSAERLKGVDSTLKIQPAKLEDSAVYLCASSPGQGSNYGYTFGSGTRLTVV.

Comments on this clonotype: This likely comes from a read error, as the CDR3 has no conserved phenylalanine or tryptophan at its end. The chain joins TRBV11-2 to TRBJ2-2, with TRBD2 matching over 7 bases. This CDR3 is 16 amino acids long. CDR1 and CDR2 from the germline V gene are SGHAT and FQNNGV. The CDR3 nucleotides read TGTGCCAGCATCCTGGGGAGGACTAGTCACACAGGGGAGCTGTTTTGT. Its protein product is CASILGRTSHTGELFC.

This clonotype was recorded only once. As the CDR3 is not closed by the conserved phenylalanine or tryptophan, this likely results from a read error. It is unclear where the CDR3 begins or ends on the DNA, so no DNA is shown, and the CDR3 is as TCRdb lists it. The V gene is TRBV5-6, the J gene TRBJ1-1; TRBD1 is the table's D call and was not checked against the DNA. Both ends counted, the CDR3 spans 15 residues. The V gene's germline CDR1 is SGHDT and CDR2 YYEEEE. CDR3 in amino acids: CVSSLARDRDPLRIL.

The CDR3 nucleotides are TGCAGCGTGGGGACCGGGACTAATGAAAAACTGTTTTTT. Residues: CSVGTGTNEKLFF. The chain couples TRBV29-1 to TRBJ1-4; D is perhaps TRBD1 (5 bases). The CDR3 sequence is 13 residues long. V lost 6 bases, J lost 2 bases, and 10 bases lay in between. CDR1 and CDR2 from the germline V gene are SQVTM and ANQGSEA.